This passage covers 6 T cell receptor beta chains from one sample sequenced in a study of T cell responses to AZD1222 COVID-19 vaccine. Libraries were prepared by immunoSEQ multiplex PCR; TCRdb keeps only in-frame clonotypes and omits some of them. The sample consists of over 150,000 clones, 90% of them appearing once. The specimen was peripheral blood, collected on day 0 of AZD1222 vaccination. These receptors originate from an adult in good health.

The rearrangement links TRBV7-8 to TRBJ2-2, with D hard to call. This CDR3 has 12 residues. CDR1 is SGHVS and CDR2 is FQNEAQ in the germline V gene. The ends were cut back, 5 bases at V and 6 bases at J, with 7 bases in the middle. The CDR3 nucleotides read TGTGCCAGCAGCCTGTCGCCCGGGGAGCTGTTTTTT. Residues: CASSLSPGELFF. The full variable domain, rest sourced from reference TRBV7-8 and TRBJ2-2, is GAGVSQSPRYKVAKRGQDVALRCDPISGHVSLFWYQQALGQGPEFLTYFQNEAQLDKSGLPSDRFFAERPEGSVSTLKIQRTQQEDSAVYLCASSLSPGELFFGEGSRLTVL.

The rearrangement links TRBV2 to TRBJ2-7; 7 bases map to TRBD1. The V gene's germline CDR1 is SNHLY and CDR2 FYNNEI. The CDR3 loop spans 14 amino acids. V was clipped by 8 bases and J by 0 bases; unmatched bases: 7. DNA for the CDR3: TGTGCCAGCCCTAAGGACAGGAGCTCCTACGAGCAGTACTTC. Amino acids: CASPKDRSSYEQYF.

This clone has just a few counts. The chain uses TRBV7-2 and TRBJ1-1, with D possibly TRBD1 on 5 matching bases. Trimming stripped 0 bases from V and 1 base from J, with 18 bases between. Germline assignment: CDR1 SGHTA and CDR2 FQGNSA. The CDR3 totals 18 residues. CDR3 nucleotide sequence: TGTGCCAGCAGCTTAGCGCCTGCAGGGAGCCGGGGGAACACTGAAGCTTTCTTT. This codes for CASSLAPAGSRGNTEAFF.

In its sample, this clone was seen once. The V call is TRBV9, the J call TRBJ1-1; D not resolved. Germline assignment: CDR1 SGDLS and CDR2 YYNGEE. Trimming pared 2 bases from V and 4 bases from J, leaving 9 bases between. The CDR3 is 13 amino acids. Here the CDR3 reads CASSVLGSTEAFF. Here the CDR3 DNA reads TGTGCCAGCAGCGTCCTCGGGAGCACTGAAGCTTTCTTT. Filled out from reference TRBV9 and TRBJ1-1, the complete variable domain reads DSGVTQTPKHLITATGQRVTLRCSPRSGDLSVYWYQQSLDQGLQFLIQYYNGEERAKGNILERFSAQQFPDLHSELNLSSLELGDSALYFCASSVLGSTEAFFGQGTRLTVV.

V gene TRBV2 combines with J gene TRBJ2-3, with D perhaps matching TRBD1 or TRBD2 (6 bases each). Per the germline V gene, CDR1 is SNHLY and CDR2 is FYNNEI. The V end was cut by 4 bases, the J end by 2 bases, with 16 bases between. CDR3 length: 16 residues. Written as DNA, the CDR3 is TGTGCCAGCAGTGCCGACGGGGGCCTGTCCACAGATACGCAGTATTTT. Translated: CASSADGGLSTDTQYF.

CDR3 in amino acids: CASTQITGELFF. As DNA, the CDR3 is TGTGCCAGCACCCAAATCACCGGGGAGCTGTTTTTT. The chain employs TRBV28 and TRBJ2-2; D call uncertain. This CDR3 has 12 amino acids. The germline gives CDR1 MDHEN, CDR2 SYDVKM. Trimming took 7 bases from V and 4 from J, leaving 7 bases between them.